One sample yielded the 16 T cell receptor beta chains listed below, sequenced in a study of cytomegalovirus exposure and HLA in healthy donors. The PCR had 60 Vbeta and 13 Jbeta primers. Assay used: immunoSEQ multiplex PCR; TCRdb lists only in-frame clones, some missing. The sample has approximately 100,000 clones; roughly 70% are singletons. Source material: PBMCs. The receptors originated from a man aged 40-49 years in good health and CMV-seropositive.

The chain recombines TRBV6-1 with TRBJ1-1; 7 bases are a match to TRBD1. This CDR3 has 13 amino acids. Germline-derived CDR1 and CDR2 are MNHNS and SASEGT. J gave up 6 bases and V 3 bases, and 4 bases lay outside the gene matches. The CDR3 DNA reads as TGTGCCAGCAGTGACAGGGGGAGGTCTGAAGCTTTCTTT. It specifies CASSDRGRSEAFF.

This chain joins TRBV27 and TRBJ2-1, with unresolved D. Between the trimmed V and J ends, which lost 0 bases and 6 bases, there was a span of 9 bases. The CDR3 extends over 14 amino acids. Germline CDR1 MNHEY, CDR2 SMNVEV (reference sequence). The CDR3 bases are TGTGCCAGCAGTTTATCTGGCAATCTCAATGAGCAGTTCTTC. This codes for CASSLSGNLNEQFF.

V is TRBV10-3 and J is TRBJ1-1; D perhaps matches TRBD1 (6 bases). CDR1 is ENHRY, CDR2 SYGVKD, per germline. V lost 8 bases and J lost 1, with 14 bases in between. This CDR3 comprises 14 residues. CDR3 coding DNA: TGTGCCATCTTCTCCGGGACACCGAACACTGAAGCTTTCTTT. As protein: CAIFSGTPNTEAFF.

This chain uses TRBV28 with TRBJ1-5; 9 bases map to TRBD1. V shed 4 bases and J 1 base; nucleotides not matched to a gene: 11. The CDR3 has 18 amino acids. CDR1 is MDHEN and CDR2 is SYDVKM in the germline V gene. CDR3 amino acids: CASSSGTGLGASNQPQHF. CDR3 nucleotides: TGTGCCAGCAGTTCCGGGACAGGGCTTGGTGCGAGCAATCAGCCCCAGCATTTT. Full variable domain (remainder filled in from reference TRBV28 and TRBJ1-5): DVKVTQSSRYLVKRTGEKVFLECVQDMDHENMFWYRQDPGLGLRLIYFSYDVKMKEKGDIPEGYSVSREKKERFSLILESASTNQTSMYLCASSSGTGLGASNQPQHFGDGTRLSIL.

The chain joins TRBV4-1 to TRBJ2-2; TRBD2 agrees at 13 bases. V was clipped by 4 bases and J by 5 bases; unmatched bases: 4. Germline V lookup: CDR1 MGHRA, CDR2 YSYEKL. This CDR3 has 16 amino acids. The DNA for the CDR3 is TGCGCCAGCAGCCCCGGGACTAGCGGGGATACCGGGGAGCTGTTTTTT. Its translation: CASSPGTSGDTGELFF.

This clone has more than one count but fewer than ten. This chain uses TRBV28 with TRBJ2-2; D ambiguous. Trimming shortened V by 10 bases and J by 0 bases, and 15 bases separated the two germline ends. CDR3 length: 15 residues. Germline V gene data show CDR1 as MDHEN and CDR2 as SYDVKM. This CDR3 reads CATHPESPNTGELFF. CDR3 nucleotides: TGTGCCACCCATCCCGAGTCGCCGAACACCGGGGAGCTGTTTTTT.

The chain recombines TRBV4-1 with TRBJ2-1, with TRBD1 identical over 9 bases. Germline-derived CDR1 and CDR2 are MGHRA and YSYEKL. The V gene end was trimmed by 4 bases and the J gene end by 8 bases; junction bases not matched to a gene: 15. The CDR3 runs 17 residues. CDR3 bases: TGCGCCAGCAGCCCCCCCCGACAGGGGGAGGTTTTGCATGAGCAGTTCTTC. It yields the protein CASSPPRQGEVLHEQFF.

The V call is TRBV6-1, the J call TRBJ2-5; tentatively, D is TRBD2 (7 bases). CDR1 MNHNS and CDR2 SASEGT come from the germline V gene. The CDR3 has 13 residues. Trimming removed 4 bases at V and 5 bases at J, with 11 bases between. The CDR3 sequence is CASSGGGVETQYF. CDR3 coding DNA: TGTGCCAGCAGTGGAGGGGGGGTTGAGACCCAGTACTTC.

V and J are TRBV4-2 and TRBJ2-3; 12 positions match TRBD2. The germline gives CDR1 LGHNA, CDR2 YNFKEQ. J lost 4 bases, V lost 3 bases, and 5 bases had no gene match. CDR3 length equals 16 residues. The CDR3: CASSQSTSGSADTQYF. DNA of the CDR3: TGTGCCAGCAGCCAGTCGACTAGCGGGAGCGCAGATACGCAGTATTTT.

In its sample, this clone was seen a few times. This chain joins TRBV4-1 and TRBJ2-7; 11 positions match TRBD1. CDR1 is MGHRA and CDR2 is YSYEKL in the germline V gene. V lost 0 bases to trimming and J lost 5 bases; unmatched junction nucleotides: 6. The CDR3 has 16 amino acids. The CDR3 nucleotides read TGCGCCAGCAGCCAAGATTATGGGACAGGGGGGAACGAGCAGTACTTC. Translation: CASSQDYGTGGNEQYF.

The chain has TRBV29-1 and TRBJ2-7, with 10 bases lining up with TRBD2. The germline CDR1 and CDR2 sequences are SQVTM and ANQGSEA. V lost 3 bases to trimming and J lost 0 bases; unmatched junction nucleotides: 2. The CDR3 is made up of 14 amino acids. DNA of the CDR3: TGCAGCGTTGAGGAGCGGGGGGGCTCCTACGAGCAGTACTTC. Protein product: CSVEERGGSYEQYF.

This sequence joins TRBV11-3 and TRBJ1-1; TRBD1 matches at 7 bases. Germline V CDR1 and CDR2: SGHNT, YENEEA. V lost 8 bases and J lost 1; bases outside the gene matches: 4. The CDR3 runs to 13 residues. CDR3 nucleotide sequence: TGTGCCAGCTCACAGGGGAGGAACACTGAAGCTTTCTTT. It is translated as CASSQGRNTEAFF.

The rearrangement uses TRBV21-1 and TRBJ2-7; the table's D call of TRBD1 was not tested on the DNA. TRBV21-1 is marked as a pseudogene. The CDR3 has 16 amino acids. CDR3 protein: CASSKARGTVIYEQYV. The CDR3, as DNA: TGTGCCAGCAGCAAAGCGCGTGGGACAGTGATCTACGAGCAGTACGTC.

The chain carries TRBV6-6 and TRBJ2-3; possible D gene TRBD1, 5 bases. The V end was cut by 3 bases, the J end by 1 base, with 11 bases between. The CDR3 sequence is 15 residues long. CDR1 MNHNY and CDR2 SVGAGI come from the germline V gene (reference sequence). In DNA, the CDR3 is TGTGCCAGCAGTTATCCGCAGGGTGGCACAGATACGCAGTATTTT. Amino acids: CASSYPQGGTDTQYF.

The J gene is TRBJ1-1, the V gene TRBV30; D may be TRBD1 (5 bases). The V end was cut by 4 bases, the J end by 11 bases, with 20 bases between. This CDR3 is 13 amino acids long. Germline CDR1 is GTSNPN and CDR2 is SVGIG (reference sequence). The CDR3 DNA reads as TGTGCCTGGACCCTAGGGGCAGACCCTGGGGCTTTCTTT. Its protein is CAWTLGADPGAFF.

This clone was counted once. This sequence joins TRBV4-3 and TRBJ1-1; unclear D gene. The V and J ends lost 1 base and 1 base respectively, with 16 bases between them. The CDR3 is made up of 17 amino acids. Germline lookup yields CDR1 LGHNA and CDR2 YSLEER. CDR3 sequence: CASSQVFSAGTNTEAFF. The CDR3 DNA reads TGCGCCAGCAGCCAAGTGTTTTCGGCAGGTACGAACACTGAAGCTTTCTTT.